The 5 T cell receptor beta chains below were found in one sample sequenced in a study of blood T cells in healthy people across ages. A sample-barcoded 5' primer and a J-beta primer mix were used in a second PCR of roughly 7 to 12 cycles. One entry per CDR3 protein, called by TCRdb with MiXCR from the 5' RACE reads. This table holds about 800,000 distinct CDR3 sequences, roughly 25% found once. This sample also belongs to another study, concerning T cells of mothers and their children.

Sequences were obtained from blood. Receptor source: a boy between 10 and 17 years old in good health.

This clonotype has a handful of counts. The chain carries TRBV5-1 and TRBJ1-1, with 10 bases aligning to TRBD1. The germline CDR1 and CDR2 sequences are SGHRS and YFSETQ. The CDR3 has 16 amino acids. V gave up 5 bases and J gave up 3 bases; unmatched junction bases: 10. DNA of the CDR3: TGCGCCAGCAGTTCCGACAGGGGGCTAGATTACACTGAAGCTTTCTTT. Its translation is CASSSDRGLDYTEAFF. Full variable domain (remainder filled in from reference TRBV5-1 and TRBJ1-1): KAGVTQTPRYLIKTRGQQVTLSCSPISGHRSVSWYQQTPGQGLQFLFEYFSETQRNKGNFPGRFSGRQFSNSRSEMNVSTLELGDSALYLCASSSDRGLDYTEAFFGQGTRLTVV.

This clonotype was counted a few times. V usage is TRBV6-6 and J usage is TRBJ1-4; TRBD1 matches 9 bases. CDR1 is MNHNY and CDR2 is SVGAGI in the germline V gene (reference sequence). The CDR3 consists of 13 residues. J was trimmed by 11 bases and V by 6 bases; bases with no gene match: 7. CDR3 coding DNA: TGTGCCAGCAGCCCGGGACAGGGAGATAAACTGTTTTTT. This sequence encodes CASSPGQGDKLFF.

This chain joins TRBV28 and TRBJ1-5; 9 positions agree with TRBD1. The CDR3 consists of 16 residues. Germline CDR1 reads MDHEN; CDR2 reads SYDVKM. After removal of 6 bases from V and 6 bases from J, the junction contained 12 bases not matched to a gene. The CDR3, as DNA: TGTGCCAGCAGACACCGACAGGGGGTGGTCCGTCAGCCCCAGCATTTT. It encodes CASRHRQGVVRQPQHF.

V usage is TRBV28 and J usage is TRBJ2-1; 8 bases are shared with TRBD1. With the DNA end fitting TRBJ2-7 better, the J assignment may be wrong. CDR3 length equals 14 residues. Looked up from germline, CDR1 is MDHEN and CDR2 is SYDVKM. CDR3 in amino acids: CASSPWTGTYEQYF. The CDR3 bases are TGTGCCAGCAGTCCATGGACAGGGACATACGAGCAGTACTTC.

V and J are TRBV24-1 and TRBJ1-4, with a weak D call TRBD1 (5 bases). Trimming removed 4 bases at V and 1 base at J, with 18 bases between. The CDR3 length is 18 residues. Germline V CDR1 and CDR2: KGHDR, SFDVKD. CDR3 loop: CATSEPTPDGGTNEKLFF. The CDR3 DNA follows: TGTGCCACCAGTGAACCGACTCCGGACGGGGGAACTAATGAAAAACTGTTTTTT.